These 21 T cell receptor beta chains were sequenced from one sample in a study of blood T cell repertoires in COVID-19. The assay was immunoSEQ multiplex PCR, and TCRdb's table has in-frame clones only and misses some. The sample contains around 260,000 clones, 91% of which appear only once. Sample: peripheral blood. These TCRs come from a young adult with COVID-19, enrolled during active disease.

In DNA, the CDR3 is TGCGCCAGCAGCTGGGGACAGTCCTCCTACAATGAGCAGTTCTTC. It yields the protein CASSWGQSSYNEQFF. The chain is built from TRBV5-1 and TRBJ2-1, with TRBD1 matching over 7 bases. J lost 0 bases, V lost 3 bases, and 3 bases had no gene match. The germline V gene has CDR1 SGHRS and CDR2 YFSETQ. CDR3 size: 15 residues.

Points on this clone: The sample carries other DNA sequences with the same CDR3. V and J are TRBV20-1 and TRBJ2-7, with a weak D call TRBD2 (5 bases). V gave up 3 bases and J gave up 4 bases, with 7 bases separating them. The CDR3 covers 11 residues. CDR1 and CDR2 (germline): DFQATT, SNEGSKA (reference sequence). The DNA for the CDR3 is TGCAGTGCTAGTACGGGATACGAGCAGTACTTC. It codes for CSASTGYEQYF.

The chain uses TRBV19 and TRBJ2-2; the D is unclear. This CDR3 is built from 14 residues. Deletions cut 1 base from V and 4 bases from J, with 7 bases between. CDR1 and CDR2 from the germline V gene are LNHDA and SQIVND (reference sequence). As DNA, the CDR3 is TGTGCCAGTAGTATAGCCCCGGTCACCGGGGAGCTGTTTTTT. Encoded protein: CASSIAPVTGELFF.

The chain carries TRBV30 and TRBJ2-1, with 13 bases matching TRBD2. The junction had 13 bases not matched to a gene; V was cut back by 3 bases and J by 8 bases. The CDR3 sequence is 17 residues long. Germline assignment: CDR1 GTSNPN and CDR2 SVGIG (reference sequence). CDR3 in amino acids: CAWSLTSGRAPTHEQFF. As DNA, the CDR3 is TGTGCCTGGAGCCTCACTAGCGGGAGGGCCCCCACTCATGAGCAGTTCTTC.

The CDR3 DNA reads TGTGCCAGCAGCTTAGCTAGCGGGATACCCGGGGAGCTGTTTTTT. Translation gives CASSLASGIPGELFF. The J gene is TRBJ2-2, the V gene TRBV11-2; 9 bases align to TRBD2. Per germline, CDR1 SGHAT and CDR2 FQNNGV. CDR3 size: 15 residues. After removal of 1 base from V and 6 bases from J, the junction contained 3 bases not matched to a gene.

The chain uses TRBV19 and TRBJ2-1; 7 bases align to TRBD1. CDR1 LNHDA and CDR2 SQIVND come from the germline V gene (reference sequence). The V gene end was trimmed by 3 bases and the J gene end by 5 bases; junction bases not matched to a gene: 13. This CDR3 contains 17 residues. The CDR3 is CASSIFGFTGEHNEQFF. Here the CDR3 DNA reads TGTGCCAGTAGTATTTTCGGTTTCACAGGGGAGCACAATGAGCAGTTCTTC. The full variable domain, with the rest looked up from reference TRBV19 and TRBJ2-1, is DGGITQSPKYLFRKEGQNVTLSCEQNLNHDAMYWYRQDPGQGLRLIYYSQIVNDFQKGDIAEGYSVSREKKESFPLTVTSAQKNPTAFYLCASSIFGFTGEHNEQFFGPGTRLTVL.

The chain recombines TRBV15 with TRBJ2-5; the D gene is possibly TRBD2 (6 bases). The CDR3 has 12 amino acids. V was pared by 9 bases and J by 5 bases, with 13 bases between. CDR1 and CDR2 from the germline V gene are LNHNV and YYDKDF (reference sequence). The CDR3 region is CATGRGGETQYF. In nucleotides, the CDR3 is TGTGCCACTGGGCGCGGAGGGGAGACCCAGTACTTC.

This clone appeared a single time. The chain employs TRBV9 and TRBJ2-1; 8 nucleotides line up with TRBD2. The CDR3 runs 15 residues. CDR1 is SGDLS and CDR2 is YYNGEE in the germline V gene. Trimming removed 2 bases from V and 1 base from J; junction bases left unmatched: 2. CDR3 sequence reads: CASSVGGRSYNEQFF. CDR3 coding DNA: TGTGCCAGCAGCGTTGGCGGGAGGTCCTACAATGAGCAGTTCTTC.

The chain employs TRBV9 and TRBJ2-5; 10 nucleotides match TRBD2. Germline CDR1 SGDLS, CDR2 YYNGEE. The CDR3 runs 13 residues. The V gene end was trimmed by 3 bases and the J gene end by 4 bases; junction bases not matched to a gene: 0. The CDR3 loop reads CASSGTSGETQYF. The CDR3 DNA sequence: TGTGCCAGCAGCGGGACTAGCGGAGAGACCCAGTACTTC.

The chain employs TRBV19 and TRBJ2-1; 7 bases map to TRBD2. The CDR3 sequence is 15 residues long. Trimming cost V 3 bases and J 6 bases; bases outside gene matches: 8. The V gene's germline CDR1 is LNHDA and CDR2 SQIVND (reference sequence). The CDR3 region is CASSIGRGTFNEQFF. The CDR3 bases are TGTGCCAGTAGTATTGGGAGGGGCACCTTCAATGAGCAGTTCTTC.

CDR3 protein: CASRPRTSAGAQYF. The DNA of the CDR3 is TGTGCCAGCAGACCAAGGACTAGCGCGGGGGCCCAGTACTTC. The chain links TRBV6-5 to TRBJ2-5, with 9 bases aligning to TRBD2. The CDR3 loop spans 14 amino acids. The V segment lost 6 bases and the J segment 9 bases; nucleotides outside the gene matches: 11. CDR1 is MNHEY, CDR2 SVGAGI, per germline.

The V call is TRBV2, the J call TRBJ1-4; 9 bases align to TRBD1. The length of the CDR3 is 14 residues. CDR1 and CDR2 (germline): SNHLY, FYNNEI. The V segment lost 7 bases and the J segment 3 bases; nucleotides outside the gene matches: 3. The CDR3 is CASKQGAANEKLFF. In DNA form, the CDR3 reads TGTGCCAGCAAACAGGGGGCGGCTAATGAAAAACTGTTTTTT.

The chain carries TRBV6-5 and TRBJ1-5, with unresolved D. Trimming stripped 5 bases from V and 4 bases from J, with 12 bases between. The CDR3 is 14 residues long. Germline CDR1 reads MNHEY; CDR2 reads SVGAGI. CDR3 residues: CASSILDGNQPQHF. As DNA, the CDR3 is TGTGCCAGCAGTATACTCGACGGGAATCAGCCCCAGCATTTT.

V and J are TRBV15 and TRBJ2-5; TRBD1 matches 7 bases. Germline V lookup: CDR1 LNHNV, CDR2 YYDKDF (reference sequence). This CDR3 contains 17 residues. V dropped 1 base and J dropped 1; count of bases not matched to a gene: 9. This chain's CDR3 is CATSRVPPDRTQETQYF. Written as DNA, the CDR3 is TGTGCCACCAGCAGAGTTCCGCCGGACAGGACCCAAGAGACCCAGTACTTC.

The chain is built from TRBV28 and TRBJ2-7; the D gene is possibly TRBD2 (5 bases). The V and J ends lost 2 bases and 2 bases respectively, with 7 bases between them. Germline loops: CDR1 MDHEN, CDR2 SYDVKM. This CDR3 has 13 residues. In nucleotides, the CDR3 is TGTGCCAGCAGTTTAGAGGGTCCCTACGAGCAGTACTTC. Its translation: CASSLEGPYEQYF.

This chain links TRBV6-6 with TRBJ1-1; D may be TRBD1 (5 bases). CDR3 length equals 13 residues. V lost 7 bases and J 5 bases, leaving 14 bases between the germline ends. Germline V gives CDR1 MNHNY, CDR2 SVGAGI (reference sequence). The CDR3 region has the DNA TGTGCCAGCACTAAAGGGGAAGTTACTGAAGCTTTCTTT. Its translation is CASTKGEVTEAFF.

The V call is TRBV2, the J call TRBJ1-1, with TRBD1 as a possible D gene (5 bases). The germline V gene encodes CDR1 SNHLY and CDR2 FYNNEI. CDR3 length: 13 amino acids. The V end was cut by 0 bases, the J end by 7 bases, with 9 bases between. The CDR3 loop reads CASSEAGGVEAFF. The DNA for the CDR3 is TGTGCCAGCAGTGAAGCTGGGGGGGTTGAAGCTTTCTTT. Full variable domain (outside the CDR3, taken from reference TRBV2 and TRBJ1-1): EPEVTQTPSHQVTQMGQEVILRCVPISNHLYFYWYRQILGQKVEFLVSFYNNEISEKSEIFDDQFSVERPDGSNFTLKIRSTKLEDSAMYFCASSEAGGVEAFFGQGTRLTVV.

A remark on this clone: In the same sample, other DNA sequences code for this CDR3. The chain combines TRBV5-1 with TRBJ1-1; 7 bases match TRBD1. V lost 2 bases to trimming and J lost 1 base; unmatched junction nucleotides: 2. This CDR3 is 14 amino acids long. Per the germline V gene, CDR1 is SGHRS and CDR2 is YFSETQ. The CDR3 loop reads CASSLTGENTEAFF. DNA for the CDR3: TGCGCCAGCAGCTTAACAGGGGAGAACACTGAAGCTTTCTTT.

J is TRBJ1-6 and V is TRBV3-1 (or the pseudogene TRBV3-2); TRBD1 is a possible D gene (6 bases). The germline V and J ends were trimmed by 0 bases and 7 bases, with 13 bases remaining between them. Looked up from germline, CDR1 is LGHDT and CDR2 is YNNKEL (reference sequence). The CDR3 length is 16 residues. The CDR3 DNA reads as TGTGCCAGCAGCCAAGATGTAGGGACAACGAATTCACCCCTCCACTTT. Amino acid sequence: CASSQDVGTTNSPLHF.

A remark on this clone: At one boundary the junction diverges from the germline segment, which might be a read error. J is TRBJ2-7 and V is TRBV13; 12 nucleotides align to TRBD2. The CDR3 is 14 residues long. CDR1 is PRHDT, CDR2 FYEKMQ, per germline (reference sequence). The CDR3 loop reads CASSSLAGGPQKNF. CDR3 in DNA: TGTGCCAGCAGCTCTCTAGCGGGAGGGCCGCAAAAGAACTTC.

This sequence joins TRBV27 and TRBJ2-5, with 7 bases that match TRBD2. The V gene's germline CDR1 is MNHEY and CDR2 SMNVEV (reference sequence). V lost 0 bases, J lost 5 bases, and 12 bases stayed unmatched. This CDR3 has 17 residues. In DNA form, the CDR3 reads TGTGCCAGCAGTTTATCGGCGCGGGCGGGAGAATCCGAGACCCAGTACTTC. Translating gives CASSLSARAGESETQYF.